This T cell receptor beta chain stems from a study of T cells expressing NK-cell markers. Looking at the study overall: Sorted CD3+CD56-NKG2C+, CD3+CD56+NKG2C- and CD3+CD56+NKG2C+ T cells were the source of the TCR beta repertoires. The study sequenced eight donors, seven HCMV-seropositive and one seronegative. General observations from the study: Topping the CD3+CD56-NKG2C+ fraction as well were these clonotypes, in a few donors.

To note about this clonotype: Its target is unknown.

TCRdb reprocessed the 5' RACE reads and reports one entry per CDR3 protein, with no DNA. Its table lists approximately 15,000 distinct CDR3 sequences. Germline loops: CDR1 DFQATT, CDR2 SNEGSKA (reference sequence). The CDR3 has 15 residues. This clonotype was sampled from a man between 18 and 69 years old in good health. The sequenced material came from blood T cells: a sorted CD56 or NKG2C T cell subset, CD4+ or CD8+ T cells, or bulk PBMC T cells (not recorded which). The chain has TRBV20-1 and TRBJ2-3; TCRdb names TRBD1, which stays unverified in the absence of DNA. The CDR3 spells CSARRARGMTDTQYF.